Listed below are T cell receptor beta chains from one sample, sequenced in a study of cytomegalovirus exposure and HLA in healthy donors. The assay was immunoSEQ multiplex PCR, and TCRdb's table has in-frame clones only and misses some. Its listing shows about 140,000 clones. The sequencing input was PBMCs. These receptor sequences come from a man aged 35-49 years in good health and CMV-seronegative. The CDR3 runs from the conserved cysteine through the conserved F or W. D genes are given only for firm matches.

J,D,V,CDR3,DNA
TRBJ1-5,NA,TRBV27,CASSARDQPQHF,TGTGCCAGCAGTGCCAGGGATCAGCCCCAGCATTTT
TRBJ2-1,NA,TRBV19,CASSTEGGQFYNEQFF,TGTGCCAGTAGTACCGAGGGGGGACAGTTCTACAATGAGCAGTTCTTC
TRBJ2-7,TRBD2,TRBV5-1,CASSARPGGYEQYF,TGCGCCAGCAGCGCCCGCCCGGGGGGCTACGAGCAGTACTTC
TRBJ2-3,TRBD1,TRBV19,CASSMGTGGALSTDTQYF,TGTGCCAGTAGTATGGGGACAGGGGGCGCCCTTAGCACAGATACGCAGTATTTT
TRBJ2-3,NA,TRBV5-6,CASSSDTTDTQYF,TGTGCCAGCAGCTCTGACACCACAGATACGCAGTATTTT
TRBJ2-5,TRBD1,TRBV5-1,CASSLTGGPEETQYF,TGCGCCAGCAGCTTGACAGGGGGCCCTGAAGAGACCCAGTACTTC
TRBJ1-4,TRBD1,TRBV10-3,CAIRGQQNEKLFF,TGTGCCATCAGGGGACAGCAGAATGAAAAACTGTTTTTT
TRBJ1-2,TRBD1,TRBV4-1,CASSQDHRTGGGYTF,TGCGCCAGCAGCCAAGATCACCGGACAGGGGGTGGCTACACCTTC
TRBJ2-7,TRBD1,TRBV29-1,CSVVQTRQGAPTYEQYF,TGCAGCGTTGTTCAAACCCGACAGGGGGCACCCACCTACGAGCAGTACTTC
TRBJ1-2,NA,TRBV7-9,CASSLEGGYTF,TGTGCCAGCAGCTTGGAGGGTGGCTACACCTTC
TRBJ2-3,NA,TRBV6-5,CASSYSREDTQYF,TGTGCCAGCAGTTACTCGAGGGAAGATACGCAGTATTTT
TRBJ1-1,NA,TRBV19,CASSIMLGSDTEAFF,TGTGCCAGTAGTATAATGTTGGGCTCGGACACTGAAGCTTTCTTT
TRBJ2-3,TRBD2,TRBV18,CASSPEGLAGADTQYF,TGTGCCAGCTCACCAGAGGGACTAGCGGGGGCAGATACGCAGTATTTT
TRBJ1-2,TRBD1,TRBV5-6,CASSPQGGGVGYTF,TGTGCCAGCAGCCCACAGGGGGGAGGAGTCGGCTACACCTTC
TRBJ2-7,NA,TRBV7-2,CASSMRQSYEQYF,TGTGCCAGCAGCATGAGACAGTCCTACGAGCAGTACTTC
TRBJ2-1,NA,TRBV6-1,CASKEPVEQFF,TGTGCCAGCAAGGAGCCTGTTGAGCAGTTCTTC
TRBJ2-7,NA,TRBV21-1,CASSKAKGQPLEQYF,TGTGCCAGCAGCAAAGCGAAAGGACAGCCTCTAGAGCAGTACTTC
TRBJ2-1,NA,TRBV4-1,CASSQDRDIGQFF,TGCGCCAGCAGCCAAGACCGGGACATTGGGCAGTTCTTC
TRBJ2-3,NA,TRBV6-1,CASSMATDTQYF,TGTGCCAGCTCGATGGCCACAGATACGCAGTATTTT
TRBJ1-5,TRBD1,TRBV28,CASSLGQGSQPQHF,TGTGCCAGCAGTCTAGGACAGGGCAGTCAGCCCCAGCATTTT
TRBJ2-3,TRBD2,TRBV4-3,CASSQDWAPGGGTDTQYF,TGCGCCAGCAGCCAAGATTGGGCCCCGGGGGGGGGCACAGATACGCAGTATTTT
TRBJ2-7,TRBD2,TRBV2,CASIPGLAGAEQYF,TGTGCCAGCATCCCGGGACTAGCGGGGGCCGAGCAGTACTTC
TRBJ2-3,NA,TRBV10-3,CAISESTGTTDTQYF,TGTGCCATCAGTGAGTCAACCGGGACTACAGATACGCAGTATTTT
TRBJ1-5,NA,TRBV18,CASSPPGAGNQPQHF,TGTGCCAGCTCACCACCGGGGGCGGGCAATCAGCCCCAGCATTTT
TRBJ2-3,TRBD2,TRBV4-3,CASSQGPAGGLTDTQYF,TGCGCCAGCAGCCAAGGCCCAGCGGGGGGCCTCACAGATACGCAGTATTTT
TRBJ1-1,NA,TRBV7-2,CASSFKRGTEAFF,TGTGCCAGCAGCTTTAAAAGGGGAACTGAAGCTTTCTTT
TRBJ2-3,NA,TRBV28,CASSSFNRRHTDTQYF,TGTGCCAGCAGTTCATTTAACCGTCGACACACAGATACGCAGTATTTT
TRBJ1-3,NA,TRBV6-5,CASSSTRRLFTNTIYF,TGTGCCAGCAGTTCGACTAGAAGGCTCTTCACAAACACCATATATTTT
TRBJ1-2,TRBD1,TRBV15,CATSPRGQGNYGYTF,TGTGCCACCAGCCCGCGGGGACAGGGTAACTATGGCTACACCTTC
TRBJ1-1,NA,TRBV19,CASSSQMNTEAFF,TGTGCCAGTAGTTCACAAATGAACACTGAAGCTTTCTTT
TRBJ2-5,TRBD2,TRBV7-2,CASSPWFAGDPRTQYF,TGTGCCAGCAGCCCCTGGTTCGCGGGGGACCCAAGGACCCAGTACTTC
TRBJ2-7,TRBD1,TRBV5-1,CASSHGTAYEQYF,TGCGCCAGCAGCCACGGGACAGCTTACGAGCAGTACTTC
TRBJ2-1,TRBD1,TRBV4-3,CASSQFDRGFNNEQFF,TGCGCCAGCAGCCAGTTCGACAGGGGGTTTAACAATGAGCAGTTCTTC
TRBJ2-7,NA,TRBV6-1,CAIIFGTTGEQYF,TGTGCCATCATCTTTGGGACAACCGGCGAGCAGTACTTC
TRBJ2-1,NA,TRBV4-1,CASSQRLVNEQFF,TGCGCCAGCAGCCAACGACTGGTTAATGAGCAGTTCTTC